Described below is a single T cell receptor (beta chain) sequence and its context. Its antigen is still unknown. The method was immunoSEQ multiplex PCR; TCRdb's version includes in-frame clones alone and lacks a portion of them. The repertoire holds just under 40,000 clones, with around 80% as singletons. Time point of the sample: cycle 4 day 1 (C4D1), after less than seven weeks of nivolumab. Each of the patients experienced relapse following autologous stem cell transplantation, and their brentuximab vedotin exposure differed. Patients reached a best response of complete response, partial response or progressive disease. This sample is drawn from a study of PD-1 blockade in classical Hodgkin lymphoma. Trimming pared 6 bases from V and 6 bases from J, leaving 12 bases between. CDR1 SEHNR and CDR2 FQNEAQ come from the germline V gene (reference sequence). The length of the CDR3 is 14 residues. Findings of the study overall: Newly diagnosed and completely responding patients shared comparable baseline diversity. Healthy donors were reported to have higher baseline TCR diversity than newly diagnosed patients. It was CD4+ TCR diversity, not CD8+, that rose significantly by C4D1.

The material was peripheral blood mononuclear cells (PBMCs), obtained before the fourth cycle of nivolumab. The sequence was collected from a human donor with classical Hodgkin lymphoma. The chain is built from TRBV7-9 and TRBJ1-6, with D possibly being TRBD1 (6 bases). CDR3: CASRTGAFNSPLHF. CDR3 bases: TGTGCCAGCAGAACGGGGGCTTTTAATTCACCCCTCCACTTT.